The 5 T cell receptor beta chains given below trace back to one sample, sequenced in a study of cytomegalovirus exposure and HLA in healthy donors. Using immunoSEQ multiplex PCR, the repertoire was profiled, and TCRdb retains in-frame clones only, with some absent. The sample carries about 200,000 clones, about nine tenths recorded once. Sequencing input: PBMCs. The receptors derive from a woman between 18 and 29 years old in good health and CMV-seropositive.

The DNA for the CDR3 is TGTGCCACCAGCAGGACAGTTACTGAGCAGTTCTTC. Translation: CATSRTVTEQFF. The chain uses TRBV15 and TRBJ2-1, with D possibly being TRBD1 (5 bases). Trimming pared 3 bases from V and 9 bases from J, leaving 9 bases between. The CDR3 is 12 amino acids. CDR1 and CDR2 (germline): LNHNV, YYDKDF (reference sequence).

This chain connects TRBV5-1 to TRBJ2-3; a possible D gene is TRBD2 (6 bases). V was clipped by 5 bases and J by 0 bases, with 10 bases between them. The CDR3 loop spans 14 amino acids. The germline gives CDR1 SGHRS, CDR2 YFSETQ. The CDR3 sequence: CASRAGPSTDTQYF. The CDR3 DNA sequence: TGCGCCAGCAGGGCGGGGCCTAGCACAGATACGCAGTATTTT.

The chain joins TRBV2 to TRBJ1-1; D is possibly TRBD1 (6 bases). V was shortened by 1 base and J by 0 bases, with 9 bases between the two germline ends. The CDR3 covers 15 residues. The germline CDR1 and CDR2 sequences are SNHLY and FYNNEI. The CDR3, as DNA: TGTGCCAGCAGTGAAGAATCAGGGGTGAACACTGAAGCTTTCTTT. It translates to CASSEESGVNTEAFF.

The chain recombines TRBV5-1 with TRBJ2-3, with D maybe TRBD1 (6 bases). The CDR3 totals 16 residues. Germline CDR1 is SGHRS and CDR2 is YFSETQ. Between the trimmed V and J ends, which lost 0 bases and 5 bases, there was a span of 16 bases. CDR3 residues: CASSLGRGSTGDTQYF. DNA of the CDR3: TGCGCCAGCAGCTTGGGCAGGGGAAGTACGGGAGATACGCAGTATTTT.

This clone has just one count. The CDR3 DNA follows: TGTGCCTGGAGTCCCGGACTAGCGGGAGTAGGTGAGCAGTTCTTC. It translates to CAWSPGLAGVGEQFF. The chain joins TRBV30 to TRBJ2-1; TRBD2 agrees at 13 bases. Germline CDR1 is GTSNPN and CDR2 is SVGIG (reference sequence). The V segment lost 2 bases and the J segment 9 bases; nucleotides outside the gene matches: 7. This CDR3 comprises 15 residues. Based on the CDR3 plus reference TRBV30 and TRBJ2-1, the full variable domain is SQTIHQWPATLVQPVGSPLSLECTVEGTSNPNLYWYRQAAGRGLQLLFYSVGIGQISSEVPQNLSASRPQDRQFILSSKKLLLSDSGFYLCAWSPGLAGVGEQFFGPGTRLTVL.